This T cell receptor (beta chain) was captured by sequencing in a study of shared clonotypes between healthy human individuals. The repertoire was sequenced with immunoSEQ multiplex PCR; TCRdb's copy has only in-frame clones and lacks some. The table has 2 million to 3 million clones, roughly 93% seen once. Findings and limits, study-wide: Collection of samples was limited to blood; tissue repertoires likely differ. Inspection by rarefaction showed sorted-subset sequencing to be incomplete despite large depth.

Free of recent acute infections or vaccinations, the donors were healthy HIV-negative adults. Partitioning of CD4+ cells yielded a CD45RA+ naive subset and a CD45RA-negative memory subset. On this clone itself: The antigen is undetermined.

This TCR was recovered from a man aged 18 to 29 in good health. Some clones in this sample may be carry-over from other donors' samples. The sequencing sample was made of naive CD4+ T cells from PBMCs. Subset given: CD45RA+ positively selected.

CDR3 sequence reads: CASRYRTEAFF. CDR3 nucleotides: TGTGCCAGCCGGTATAGGACTGAAGCTTTCTTT. This rearrangement joins TRBV28 to TRBJ1-1, with no clear D. Germline V gene lookup returns CDR1 MDHEN and CDR2 SYDVKM. Trimming took 8 bases from V and 5 from J, leaving 9 bases between them. This CDR3 spans 11 amino acids.